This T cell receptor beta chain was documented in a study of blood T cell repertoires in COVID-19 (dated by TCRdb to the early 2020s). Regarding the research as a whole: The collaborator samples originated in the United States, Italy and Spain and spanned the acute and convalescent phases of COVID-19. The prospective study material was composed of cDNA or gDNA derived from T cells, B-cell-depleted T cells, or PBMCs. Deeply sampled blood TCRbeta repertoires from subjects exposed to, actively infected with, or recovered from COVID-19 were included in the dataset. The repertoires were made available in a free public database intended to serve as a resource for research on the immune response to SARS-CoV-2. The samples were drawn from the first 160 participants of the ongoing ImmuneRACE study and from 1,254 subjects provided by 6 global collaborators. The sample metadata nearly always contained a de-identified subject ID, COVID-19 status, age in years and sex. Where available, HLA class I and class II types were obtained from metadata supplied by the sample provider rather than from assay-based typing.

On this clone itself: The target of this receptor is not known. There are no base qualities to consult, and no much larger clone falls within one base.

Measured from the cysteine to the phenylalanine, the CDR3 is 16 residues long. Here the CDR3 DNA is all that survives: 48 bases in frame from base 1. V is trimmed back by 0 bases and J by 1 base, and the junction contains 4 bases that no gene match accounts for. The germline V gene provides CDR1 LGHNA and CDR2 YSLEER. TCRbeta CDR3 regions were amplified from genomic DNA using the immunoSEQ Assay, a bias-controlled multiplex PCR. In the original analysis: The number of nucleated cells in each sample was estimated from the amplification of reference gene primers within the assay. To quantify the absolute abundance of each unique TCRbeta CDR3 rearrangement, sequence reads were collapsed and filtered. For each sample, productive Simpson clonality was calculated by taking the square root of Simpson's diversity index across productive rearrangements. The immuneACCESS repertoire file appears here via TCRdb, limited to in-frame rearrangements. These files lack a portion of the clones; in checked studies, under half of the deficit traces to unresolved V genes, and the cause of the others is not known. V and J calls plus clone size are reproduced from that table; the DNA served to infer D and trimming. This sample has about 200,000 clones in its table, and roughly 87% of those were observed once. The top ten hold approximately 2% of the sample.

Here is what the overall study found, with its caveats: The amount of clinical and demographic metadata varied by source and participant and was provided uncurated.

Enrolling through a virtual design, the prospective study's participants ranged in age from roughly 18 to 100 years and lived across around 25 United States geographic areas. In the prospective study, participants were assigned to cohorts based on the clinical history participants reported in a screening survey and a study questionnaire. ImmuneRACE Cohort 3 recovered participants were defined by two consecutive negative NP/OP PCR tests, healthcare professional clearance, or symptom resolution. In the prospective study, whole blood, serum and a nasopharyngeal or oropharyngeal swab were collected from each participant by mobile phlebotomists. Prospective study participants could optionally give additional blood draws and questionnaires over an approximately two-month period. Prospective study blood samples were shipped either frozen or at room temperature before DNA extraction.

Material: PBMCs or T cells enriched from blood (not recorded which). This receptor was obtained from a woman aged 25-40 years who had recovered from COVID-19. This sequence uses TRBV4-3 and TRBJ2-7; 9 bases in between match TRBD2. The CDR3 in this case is CASSQDLGLASYEQYF. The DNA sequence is TGCGCCAGCAGCCAAGATCTGGGACTAGCTTCCTACGAGCAGTACTTC.